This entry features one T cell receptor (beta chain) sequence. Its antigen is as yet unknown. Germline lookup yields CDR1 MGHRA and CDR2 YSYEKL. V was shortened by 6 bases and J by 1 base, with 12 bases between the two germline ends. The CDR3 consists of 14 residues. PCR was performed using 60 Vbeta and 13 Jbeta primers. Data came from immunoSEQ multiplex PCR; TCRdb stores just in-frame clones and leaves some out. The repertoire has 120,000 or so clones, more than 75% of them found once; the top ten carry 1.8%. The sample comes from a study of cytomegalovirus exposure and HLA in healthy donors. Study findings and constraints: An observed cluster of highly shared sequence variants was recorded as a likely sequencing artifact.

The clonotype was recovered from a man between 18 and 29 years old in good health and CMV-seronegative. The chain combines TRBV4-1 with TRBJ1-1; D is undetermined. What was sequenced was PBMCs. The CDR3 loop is CASRTHEANTEAFF. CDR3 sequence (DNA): TGCGCCAGCAGAACACATGAGGCGAACACTGAAGCTTTCTTT.